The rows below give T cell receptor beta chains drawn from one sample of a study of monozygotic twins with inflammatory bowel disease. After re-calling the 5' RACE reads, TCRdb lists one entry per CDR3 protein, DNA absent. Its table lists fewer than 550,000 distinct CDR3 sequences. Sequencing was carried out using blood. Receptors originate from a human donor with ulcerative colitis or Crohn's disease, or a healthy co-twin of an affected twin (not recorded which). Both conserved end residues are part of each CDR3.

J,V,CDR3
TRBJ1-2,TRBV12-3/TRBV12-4,CASSLTPGGANYGYTF
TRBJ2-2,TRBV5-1,CASSRDSLSTGELFF
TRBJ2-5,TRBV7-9,CASSPRGGGPIIQYF
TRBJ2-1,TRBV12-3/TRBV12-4,CASRTSVNEQFF
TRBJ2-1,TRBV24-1,CATSDGQGVEQFF
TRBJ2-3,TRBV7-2,CASSLKATDTQYF
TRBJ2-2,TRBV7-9,CASSLGGRLNTGELFF
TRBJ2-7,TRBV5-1,CASGDRGGEQYF
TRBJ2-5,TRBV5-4,CASGTGTSQETQYF
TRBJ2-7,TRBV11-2,CASSLTTSGGTEQYF
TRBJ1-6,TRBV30,CAWTHVLSGLNNSPLHF
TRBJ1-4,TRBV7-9,CASSSLGQFNEKLFF
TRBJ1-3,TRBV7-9,CASSHGQPLDTIYF
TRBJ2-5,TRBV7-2,CASSVTTGQGGLETQYF
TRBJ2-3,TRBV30,CAWRAFWGQYF
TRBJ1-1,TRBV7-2,CASSVLVGLNTEAFF
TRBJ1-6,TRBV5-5,CASSGGGGMNSPLHF
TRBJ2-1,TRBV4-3,CASSHTMSLAAINEQFF